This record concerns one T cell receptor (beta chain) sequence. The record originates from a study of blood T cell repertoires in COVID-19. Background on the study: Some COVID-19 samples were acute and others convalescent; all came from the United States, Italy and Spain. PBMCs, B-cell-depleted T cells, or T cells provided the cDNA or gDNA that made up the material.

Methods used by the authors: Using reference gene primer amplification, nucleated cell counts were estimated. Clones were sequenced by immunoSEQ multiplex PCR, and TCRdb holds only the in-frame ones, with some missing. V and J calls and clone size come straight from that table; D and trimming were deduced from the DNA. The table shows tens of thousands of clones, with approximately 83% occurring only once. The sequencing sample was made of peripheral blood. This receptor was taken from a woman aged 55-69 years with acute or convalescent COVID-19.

The CDR3 spells CASSSLGTSFYEQYF. The CDR3 DNA reads TGTGCCAGCAGCTCCTTGGGGACTAGTTTTTACGAGCAGTACTTC. The gene calls are TRBV11-2 and TRBJ2-7; the match to TRBD2 covers 8 bases. The CDR3 consists of 15 residues. Germline CDR1 reads SGHAT; CDR2 reads FQNNGV. V lost 4 bases, J lost 4 bases, and 9 bases stayed unmatched.